This T cell receptor beta chain is from a study of neurological immune-mediated disorders. TCRdb re-analysed the 5' RACE reads in MiXCR, keeping a single row per CDR3 protein. The sample holds roughly 3,900 distinct CDR3 sequences, about 31% seen once. Germline V gives CDR1 SGHDN, CDR2 FVKESK. The ends lost 0 bases at V and 3 bases at J; junction bases unmatched: 3. The CDR3 extends over 16 amino acids. Sorted libraries drew on under 1.3 million CD4+ or CD8+ T cells. Ten or more counts support this clonotype. A much more abundant neighbour one base away suggests this may be a read error. This clonotype originated in a man in his fifties with HTLV-1-associated myelopathy (HAM/TSP). The J gene is TRBJ2-1, the V gene TRBV14; TRBD2 aligns across 9 bases. Sequencing was performed on CD8+ T cells from blood. CDR3 residues: CASSQDGTSSYNEQFF. In nucleotides, the CDR3 is TGTGCCAGCAGCCAAGATGGGACTAGCAGCTACAATGAGCAGTTCTTC.